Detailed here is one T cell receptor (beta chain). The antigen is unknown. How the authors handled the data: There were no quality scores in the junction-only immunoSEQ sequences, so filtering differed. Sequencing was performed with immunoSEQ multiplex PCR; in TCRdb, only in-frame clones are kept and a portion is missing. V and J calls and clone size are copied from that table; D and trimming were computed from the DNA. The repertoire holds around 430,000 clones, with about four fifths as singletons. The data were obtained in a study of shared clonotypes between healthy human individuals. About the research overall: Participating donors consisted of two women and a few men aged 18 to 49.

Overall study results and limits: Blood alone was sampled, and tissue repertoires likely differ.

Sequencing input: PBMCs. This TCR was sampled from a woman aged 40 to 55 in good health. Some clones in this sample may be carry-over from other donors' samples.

CDR3 nucleotides: TGTGCCAGCAGCTTAGATCTCAGGGGCGGCACTGAAGCTTTCTTT. It translates to CASSLDLRGGTEAFF. The chain is built from TRBV11-2 and TRBJ1-1, with TRBD1 as a possible D gene (6 bases). The ends were cut back, 0 bases at V and 4 bases at J, with 12 bases in the middle. The V gene's germline CDR1 is SGHAT and CDR2 FQNNGV. The CDR3 has 15 amino acids.